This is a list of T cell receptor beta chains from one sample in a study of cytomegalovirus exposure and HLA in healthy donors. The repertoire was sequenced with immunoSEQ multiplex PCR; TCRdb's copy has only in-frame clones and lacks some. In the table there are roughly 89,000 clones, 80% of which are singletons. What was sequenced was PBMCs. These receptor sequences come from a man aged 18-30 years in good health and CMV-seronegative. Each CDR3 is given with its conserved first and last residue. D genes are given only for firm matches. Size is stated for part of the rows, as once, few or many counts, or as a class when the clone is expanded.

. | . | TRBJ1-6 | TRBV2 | TGTGCCAGCAGGAATCAGGAAACCCCTAATTCACCCCTCCACTTT | CASRNQETPNSPLHF
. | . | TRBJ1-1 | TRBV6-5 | TGTGCCAGCGGGCTCAAACTTGAAGCTTTCTTT | CASGLKLEAFF
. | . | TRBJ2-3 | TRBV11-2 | TGTGCCAGCAGCCCCGGGACTCCACCCACAGATACGCAGTATTTT | CASSPGTPPTDTQYF
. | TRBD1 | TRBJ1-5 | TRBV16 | TGTGCCAGCAGCCATCTAGGGACAGGCTTAGATCAGCCCCAGCATTTT | CASSHLGTGLDQPQHF
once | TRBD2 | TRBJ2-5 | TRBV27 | TGTGCCAGCAGTTTGACTAGCGGTCCCCAAGAGACCCAGTACTTC | CASSLTSGPQETQYF
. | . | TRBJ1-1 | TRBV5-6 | TGTGCCAGCAGCTTGGGAGTGAACACTGAAGCTTTCTTT | CASSLGVNTEAFF
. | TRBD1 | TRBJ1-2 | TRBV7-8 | TGTGCCAGCAGCTCGGACAGGACTTCCTATGGCTACACCTTC | CASSSDRTSYGYTF
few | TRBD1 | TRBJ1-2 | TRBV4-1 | TGCGCCAGCAGCCAAGAAAGAGGACAGGGCTTCTATGGCTACACCTTC | CASSQERGQGFYGYTF
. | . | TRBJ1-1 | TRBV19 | TGTGCCAGTAGTATGGACAGCAACACTGAAGCTTTCTTT | CASSMDSNTEAFF
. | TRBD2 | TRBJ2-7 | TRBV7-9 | TGTGCCAGCAGGCCAGCGGGGTACGAAGCCGAGCAGTACTTC | CASRPAGYEAEQYF
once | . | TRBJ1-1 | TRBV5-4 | TGTGCCAGCAGCTTGAACCGGGAAGAAGCTTTCTTT | CASSLNREEAFF
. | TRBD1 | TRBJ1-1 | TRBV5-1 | TGCGCCAGCAGCTTGGAGACAGGGGGCACTGAAGCTTTCTTT | CASSLETGGTEAFF
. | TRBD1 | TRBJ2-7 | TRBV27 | TGTGCCAGCAGTTTTCGAGCCAGACAGGGCGCCTACGAGCAGTACTTC | CASSFRARQGAYEQYF
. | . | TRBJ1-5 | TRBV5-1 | TGCGCCAGCAGCTTGGACACACTAGCCGGGGGCAATCAGCCCCAGCATTTT | CASSLDTLAGGNQPQHF
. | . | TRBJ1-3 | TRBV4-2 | TGTGCCAGCAGCCCAGGGGAGATCTCTGGAAACACCATATATTTT | CASSPGEISGNTIYF
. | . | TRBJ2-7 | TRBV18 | TGTGCCAGCTCCTTGAGGGGAGGCGAATTGGACGAGCAGTACTTC | CASSLRGGELDEQYF
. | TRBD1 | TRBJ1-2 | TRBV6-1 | TGTGCCAGCAGTTCAGGGGGAAAGGGCTACACCTTC | CASSSGGKGYTF
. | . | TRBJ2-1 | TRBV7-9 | TGTGCCAGCAGCTTAGATACAACTCTAGGCGGTGATGAGCAGTTCTTC | CASSLDTTLGGDEQFF
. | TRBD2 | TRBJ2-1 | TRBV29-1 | TGCAGCGTTCAGTGGACTAGCGGGGGGGTAGGGGAGTTCTTC | CSVQWTSGGVGEFF
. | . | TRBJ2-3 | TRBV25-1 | TGTGCCAGCAGTGAAGGGACGGCGGGGATTCCAACCACAGATACGCAGTATTTT | CASSEGTAGIPTTDTQYF
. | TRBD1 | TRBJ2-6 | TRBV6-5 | TGTGCCAGCAGTTACGACAGGGCTGGGGCCAACGTCCTGACTTTC | CASSYDRAGANVLTF
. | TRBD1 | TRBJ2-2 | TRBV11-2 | TGTGCCAGCAGCCTAGACGTACAGGGGCTATACACCGGGGAGCTGTTTTTT | CASSLDVQGLYTGELFF
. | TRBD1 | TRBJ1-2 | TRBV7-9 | TGTGCCAGCAGCCTGAGTATGATGAGGGACAGAGATGGCTACACCTTC | CASSLSMMRDRDGYTF
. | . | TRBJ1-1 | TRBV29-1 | TGCAGCGTTGTGGCAGCGACCGAAGCTTTCTTT | CSVVAATEAFF
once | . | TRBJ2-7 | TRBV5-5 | TGTGCCAGCAGCCCCGACAGGGACTGGGTCGGGCAGTACTTC | CASSPDRDWVGQYF
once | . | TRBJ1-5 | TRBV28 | TGTGCCAGCAGTTTATCTGGGCAGTCCTATAGCAATCAGCCCCAGCATTTT | CASSLSGQSYSNQPQHF
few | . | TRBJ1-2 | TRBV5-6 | TGTGCCAGCAGCTTCGGCGAGGAAGGTGTCTATGGCTACACCTTC | CASSFGEEGVYGYTF
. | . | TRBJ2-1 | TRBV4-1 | TGCGCCAGCAGCCAGGGGGACAGTGGGCTAGCGGAGCAGTTCTTC | CASSQGDSGLAEQFF
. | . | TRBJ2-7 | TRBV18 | TGTGCCAGCTCACCACCCCCCGTCTCGTACGAGCAGTACTTC | CASSPPPVSYEQYF
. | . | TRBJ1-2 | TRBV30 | TGTGCCTGGAGTCGGGAGTATGGCTACACCTTC | CAWSREYGYTF
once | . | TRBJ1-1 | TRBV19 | TGTGCCAGTAGTAAAGGACAGCTAAACACTGAAGCTTTCTTT | CASSKGQLNTEAFF
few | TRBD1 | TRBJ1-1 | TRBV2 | TGTGCCAGCAGGGGACAGTTTAACACTGAAGCTTTCTTT | CASRGQFNTEAFF
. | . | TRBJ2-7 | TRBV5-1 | TGCGCCAGCAGCCCCCTCGGGCGGGGGCCACCCTACGAGCAGTACTTC | CASSPLGRGPPYEQYF
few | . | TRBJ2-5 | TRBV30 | TGTGCCTGGAGTGTAGAGCAGACCCAGTACTTC | CAWSVEQTQYF
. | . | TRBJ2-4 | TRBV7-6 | TGTGCCAGCAGCTTAGCGGCTGGAGACATTCAGTACTTC | CASSLAAGDIQYF
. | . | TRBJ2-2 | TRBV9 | TGTGCCAGCAGCGCAGTAACCGGGGAGCTGTTTTTT | CASSAVTGELFF
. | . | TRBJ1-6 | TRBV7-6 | TGTGCCAGCAGCTTGCGTCTAAGCTCCTATAATTCACCCCTCCACTTT | CASSLRLSSYNSPLHF
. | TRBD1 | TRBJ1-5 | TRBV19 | TGTGCCACCGGACAGGGGGGACATAGCAATCAGCCCCAGCATTTT | CATGQGGHSNQPQHF
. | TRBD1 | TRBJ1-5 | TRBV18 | TGTGCCAGCTCACCACAGGGGGCTAGCAATCAGCCCCAGCATTTT | CASSPQGASNQPQHF
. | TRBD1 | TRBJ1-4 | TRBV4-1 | TGCGCCAGCAGCCAAGAAGGGACAGGGACGGAAAAACTGTTTTTT | CASSQEGTGTEKLFF
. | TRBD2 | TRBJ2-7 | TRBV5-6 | TGTGCCAGCAGCTTGGCGGGGGGGGAGCAGTACTTC | CASSLAGGEQYF
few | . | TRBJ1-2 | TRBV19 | TGTGCCAGTAGCCCAGGAGGCTATGGCTACACCTTC | CASSPGGYGYTF
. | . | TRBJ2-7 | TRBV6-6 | TGTGCCAGCAGAAGGACAGCCAGCTCCTACGAGCAGTACTTC | CASRRTASSYEQYF
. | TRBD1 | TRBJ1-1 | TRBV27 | TGTGCCAGCAGACAGACAGGGGGGAACACTGAAGCTTTCTTT | CASRQTGGNTEAFF
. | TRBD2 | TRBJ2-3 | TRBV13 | TGTGCCAGCAGCATGGGACTAGCGGGTGCTAGCACAGATACGCAGTATTTT | CASSMGLAGASTDTQYF
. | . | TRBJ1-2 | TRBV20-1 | TGCAGTGCTAGGTCCCCCGATGGCTACACCTTC | CSARSPDGYTF
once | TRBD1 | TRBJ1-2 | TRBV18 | TGTGCCAGCTCACCAACCGGCCCCGGACAGGGGGCCTATGGCTACACCTTC | CASSPTGPGQGAYGYTF
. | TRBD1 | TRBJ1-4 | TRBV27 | TGTGCCAGCAGTTTCGAGTCGGACAGGGCGACTAATGAAAAACTGTTTTTT | CASSFESDRATNEKLFF
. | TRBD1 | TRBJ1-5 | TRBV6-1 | TGTGCCAGCAGCGAAACCGGGACAGGGGTTTTTCAGCCCCAGCATTTT | CASSETGTGVFQPQHF
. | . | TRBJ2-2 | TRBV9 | TGTGCCAGCAGCGTATTGCAGGGGGAGCTGTTTTTT | CASSVLQGELFF
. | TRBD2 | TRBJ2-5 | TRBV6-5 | TGTGCCAGCAGCACGAGCGGGGAAGAGACCCAGTACTTC | CASSTSGEETQYF
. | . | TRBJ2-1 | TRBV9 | TGTGCCAGCAGCGCCCCCTCCAAGGAGGGGCCCTACAATGAGCAGTTCTTC | CASSAPSKEGPYNEQFF
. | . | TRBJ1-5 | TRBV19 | TGTGCCAGTAGTATAGGAACGAGGAGCAATCAGCCCCAGCATTTT | CASSIGTRSNQPQHF
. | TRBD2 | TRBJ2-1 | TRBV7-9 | TGTGCCAGCAGATACCTAGCGGGGGTTAACAATGAGCAGTTCTTC | CASRYLAGVNNEQFF